This T cell receptor (beta chain) appears in the sequencing data of a study of T cell responses to AZD1222 COVID-19 vaccine. The V end lost 7 bases, the J end lost 4 bases, and 14 bases lay between the germline ends. The CDR3 totals 14 residues. CDR1 is MNHEY, CDR2 SMNVEV, per germline (reference sequence). Some clones are missing from TCRdb's copy, which holds only in-frame ones; the method was immunoSEQ multiplex PCR. This sample has about 92,000 clones, with 86% found just once. The sample consisted of peripheral blood, taken on day 0 of AZD1222 vaccination. The chain couples TRBV27 to TRBJ1-3; a possible D gene is TRBD1 (5 bases). This receptor was obtained from an adult in good health. In nucleotides, the CDR3 is TGTGCCAGCAAATACCACGGGGACGGAAACACCATATATTTT. It specifies CASKYHGDGNTIYF.